These 23 T cell receptor beta chains were all obtained from the same sample, sequenced in a study of shared clonotypes between healthy human individuals. Clones were read by immunoSEQ multiplex PCR, and TCRdb kept only the in-frame ones, dropping some. This sample has around 2,100,000 clones; approximately 94% occur once, and the top ten carry roughly 1.2%. Naive-designated CD8 cells lacked CD45RO, were positively enriched for CCR7, and omitted terminally differentiated effector memory CD45RA+ cells. The sequencing input was naive CD8+ T cells sorted from blood. These receptors were taken from a man aged 18 to 30 in good health.

The V call is TRBV27, the J call TRBJ1-1; a weak D match, TRBD1 (5 bases). The CDR3 consists of 15 residues. Trimming cost V 4 bases and J 11 bases, with 23 bases left between them. Germline CDR1 MNHEY, CDR2 SMNVEV (reference sequence). CDR3 residues: CASSSSESIRGLAFF. For the CDR3, the DNA is TGTGCCAGCAGTTCGAGCGAGTCGATAAGGGGACTCGCTTTCTTT.

The chain has TRBV13 and TRBJ2-3; tentative D call: TRBD2 (5 bases). Per the germline V gene, CDR1 is PRHDT and CDR2 is FYEKMQ (reference sequence). V shed 5 bases and J shed 4 bases, with 10 bases lying between them. The CDR3 has 13 amino acids. The CDR3 here is CASSRKEADTQYF. The CDR3 nucleotides are TGTGCCAGCAGCCGTAAGGAGGCAGATACGCAGTATTTT.

The chain links TRBV4-1 to TRBJ2-1; D not resolved. The germline V gene has CDR1 MGHRA and CDR2 YSYEKL. CDR3 length: 14 residues. V dropped 1 base and J dropped 3 bases, with 7 bases sitting between them. The CDR3 spells CASSQVAHYNEQFF. CDR3 nucleotides: TGCGCCAGCAGCCAAGTTGCGCACTACAATGAGCAGTTCTTC.

In nucleotides, the CDR3 is TGTGCCAGCTCACCAGCGGGCGAGCAGTACTTC. It codes for CASSPAGEQYF. The chain is built from TRBV18 and TRBJ2-7, with D perhaps TRBD2 (5 bases). This CDR3 contains 11 residues. CDR1 KGHSH and CDR2 LQKENI come from the germline V gene. The ends were cut back, 2 bases at V and 6 bases at J, with 5 bases in the middle.

J is TRBJ1-3 and V is TRBV6-1; D is unclear. The CDR3 sequence is 15 residues long. CDR1 and CDR2 (germline): MNHNS, SASEGT. The V end lost 1 base, the J end lost 3 bases, and 10 bases lay between the germline ends. The CDR3 DNA follows: TGTGCCAGCAGTGAAGGTCAAGGGAGTGGAAACACCATATATTTT. Its protein is CASSEGQGSGNTIYF.

The genes are TRBV30 and TRBJ2-1; 7 nucleotides match TRBD2. The CDR3 extends over 16 amino acids. Germline CDR1 reads GTSNPN; CDR2 reads SVGIG (reference sequence). With 0 bases clipped from V and 4 bases from J, the junction kept 9 bases outside the gene matches. DNA for the CDR3: TGTGCCTGGAGTGTATCCATCGCGGGAGCGTACAATGAGCAGTTCTTC. Amino acid sequence: CAWSVSIAGAYNEQFF.

A remark on this clone: The same CDR3 is also encoded by other DNA sequences in this sample. The chain links TRBV9 to TRBJ2-1, with a tentative D call TRBD2 (5 bases). This CDR3 has 13 residues. CDR1 SGDLS and CDR2 YYNGEE come from the germline V gene. Between the trimmed V and J ends, which lost 0 bases and 9 bases, there was a span of 10 bases. The CDR3 bases are TGTGCCAGCAGCGTAGGTGGCGGAGGTGAGCAGTTCTTC. Translated: CASSVGGGGEQFF.

This clone showed up just a few times. This sample includes further DNA sequences coding for the same CDR3. The genes are TRBV9 and TRBJ1-1, with no clear D. The CDR3 runs 14 residues. Germline V lookup: CDR1 SGDLS, CDR2 YYNGEE. The V and J ends lost 2 bases and 2 bases respectively, with 10 bases between them. CDR3 sequence reads: CASSVGSGNTEAFF. The DNA for the CDR3 is TGTGCCAGCAGCGTGGGAAGTGGAAACACTGAAGCTTTCTTT.

The gene calls are TRBV27 and TRBJ2-1; a possible D gene is TRBD2 (6 bases). Trimming took off 7 bases at V and 0 bases at J, with 13 bases between the two ends. Germline V gene sequence: CDR1 MNHEY, CDR2 SMNVEV (reference sequence). This CDR3 spans 15 amino acids. This CDR3 is CASTPSAFSYNEQFF. The CDR3 nucleotides are TGTGCCAGCACCCCTAGCGCTTTCTCCTACAATGAGCAGTTCTTC.

This clone has a handful of counts. This sample also contains other DNA sequences that code for the same CDR3. V is TRBV4-1 and J is TRBJ1-1, with D unclear. The germline V gene has CDR1 MGHRA and CDR2 YSYEKL. Trimming pared 1 base from V and 2 bases from J, leaving 5 bases between. CDR3 length: 13 amino acids. In DNA form, the CDR3 reads TGCGCCAGCAGCCAAGCTGTAAACACTGAAGCTTTCTTT. The encoded protein is CASSQAVNTEAFF.

The rearrangement links TRBV13 to TRBJ2-3; 8 nucleotides agree with TRBD2. Trimming took 5 bases from V and 2 from J; bases not matched to a gene: 9. Germline CDR1 PRHDT, CDR2 FYEKMQ (reference sequence). This CDR3 spans 16 amino acids. The CDR3: CASSPEQRGPTDTQYF. CDR3 bases: TGTGCCAGCAGCCCAGAGCAGCGGGGGCCCACAGATACGCAGTATTTT.

This clone was picked up one time. The chain couples TRBV5-1 to TRBJ1-1; the D is unclear. The V gene lost 1 base and the J gene lost 5 bases, with 12 bases spanning the gap. Germline V gene lookup returns CDR1 SGHRS and CDR2 YFSETQ. CDR3 length: 14 amino acids. The CDR3 protein is CASSLQVVGTEAFF. The DNA of the CDR3 is TGCGCCAGCAGCTTGCAAGTCGTAGGAACTGAAGCTTTCTTT.

The V call is TRBV7-2, the J call TRBJ1-1, with 8 bases aligning to TRBD1. J lost 6 bases, V lost 1 base, and 10 bases had no gene match. CDR1 SGHTA and CDR2 FQGNSA come from the germline V gene. CDR3 length: 16 amino acids. CDR3 protein: CASSLGTGYLGPEAFF. The CDR3 DNA reads TGTGCCAGCAGCTTAGGGACAGGGTACTTAGGTCCTGAAGCTTTCTTT. Looking up the rest from reference TRBV7-2 and TRBJ1-1 gives the full variable domain: GAGVSQSPSNKVTEKGKDVELRCDPISGHTALYWYRQSLGQGLEFLIYFQGNSAPDKSGLPSDRFSAERTGGSVSTLTIQRTQQEDSAVYLCASSLGTGYLGPEAFFGQGTRLTVV.

The rearrangement joins TRBV5-1 to TRBJ1-2, with TRBD1 matching 9 bases. With V trimmed by 4 bases and J by 0 bases, 7 bases remained unmatched. This CDR3 is 16 amino acids long. The germline gives CDR1 SGHRS, CDR2 YFSETQ. The DNA for the CDR3 is TGCGCCAGCAGCCCGGGACAGGGATTAGCTAACTATGGCTACACCTTC. It translates to CASSPGQGLANYGYTF.

V and J are TRBV27 and TRBJ2-1, with unresolved D. Trimming removed 4 bases from V and 4 bases from J, with 5 bases in between. The CDR3 has 12 residues. CDR1 and CDR2 from the germline V gene are MNHEY and SMNVEV (reference sequence). CDR3 loop: CASSSEYNEQFF. The CDR3, as DNA: TGTGCCAGCAGTTCGGAATACAATGAGCAGTTCTTC.

The J gene is TRBJ2-1, the V gene TRBV29-1; D gene uncertain. This CDR3 has 14 amino acids. Trimming removed 0 bases at V and 5 bases at J, with 11 bases between. Germline CDR1 is SQVTM and CDR2 is ANQGSEA. CDR3: CSVEDLRPNNEQFF. The CDR3 bases are TGCAGCGTTGAAGATCTGCGGCCAAACAATGAGCAGTTCTTC.

This clone has only one observation. The J gene is TRBJ2-2, the V gene TRBV27; D possibly corresponds to TRBD1 (6 bases). Germline CDR1 reads MNHEY; CDR2 reads SMNVEV (reference sequence). The V end was cut by 5 bases, the J end by 6 bases, with 13 bases between. The CDR3 is 14 amino acids. The CDR3 DNA is TGTGCCAGCAGTATTACAGGGTATCCCGGGGAGCTGTTTTTT. This encodes CASSITGYPGELFF.

Comment on this clone: Other DNA sequences within the sample encode an identical CDR3. The V call is TRBV13, the J call TRBJ2-5; D is undetermined. Looked up from germline, CDR1 is PRHDT and CDR2 is FYEKMQ (reference sequence). The CDR3 length is 13 residues. V dropped 0 bases and J dropped 1 base, with 3 bases sitting between them. CDR3 sequence reads: CASSLGSQETQYF. The CDR3 nucleotides are TGTGCCAGCAGCTTAGGCAGCCAAGAGACCCAGTACTTC.

The chain recombines TRBV25-1 with TRBJ2-1, with a weak D call TRBD2 (6 bases). This CDR3 region has 13 residues. Trimming pared 0 bases from V and 8 bases from J, leaving 8 bases between. Germline V gives CDR1 MGHDK, CDR2 SYGVNS. The CDR3 nucleotides read TGTGCCAGCAGTGAATATTGGGGGGATGAGCAGTTCTTC. Its protein product is CASSEYWGDEQFF.

The genes are TRBV5-6 and TRBJ2-3, with 7 bases aligning to TRBD2. Germline values: CDR1 SGHDT, CDR2 YYEEEE. V shed 4 bases and J 4 bases; nucleotides not matched to a gene: 12. This CDR3 contains 16 residues. CDR3 residues: CASSDGGSLGADTQYF. CDR3 nucleotide sequence: TGTGCCAGCAGCGACGGCGGGAGTTTGGGGGCAGATACGCAGTATTTT.

This chain links TRBV23-1 with TRBJ1-3; D gene unclear. TRBV23-1 counts as an open reading frame of uncertain function. Trimming left V 0 bases short and J 0 bases short, with 12 bases between. The CDR3 covers 17 residues. The CDR3 loop reads CASSQSKAEISGNTIYF. The CDR3 bases are TGCGCCAGCAGTCAATCGAAAGCGGAGATCTCTGGAAACACCATATATTTT.

The rearrangement uses TRBV2 and TRBJ1-3; 8 bases agree with TRBD1. Germline-derived CDR1 and CDR2 are SNHLY and FYNNEI. V gave up 3 bases and J gave up 2 bases; unmatched junction bases: 9. The CDR3 is 17 amino acids. CDR3 sequence reads: CASSELPAGGPGNTIYF. CDR3 DNA: TGTGCCAGCAGTGAGCTGCCCGCAGGGGGCCCTGGAAACACCATATATTTT.

As concerns this clone: The sample holds other DNA sequences that translate to the same CDR3. V and J are TRBV5-1 and TRBJ2-7; D unresolved. CDR3 size: 13 residues. V lost 0 bases and J lost 2, with 6 bases in between. Germline CDR1 is SGHRS and CDR2 is YFSETQ. Here the CDR3 DNA reads TGCGCCAGCAGCTTGGGCAGTCCCTACGAGCAGTACTTC. This sequence encodes CASSLGSPYEQYF.